This note documents a single T cell receptor (beta chain) sequence. The V and J ends lost 7 bases and 4 bases respectively, with 18 bases between them. CDR1 SNHLY and CDR2 FYNNEI come from the germline V gene. CDR3 size: 15 residues. The sample comes from a study of blood T cell repertoires in COVID-19. Profiling relied on immunoSEQ multiplex PCR, and the TCRdb table lists in-frame clones only, not all of them. The sample holds roughly 120,000 clones, more than 70% seen once. The rearrangement links TRBV2 to TRBJ2-3; D possibly corresponds to TRBD2 (5 bases). Specimen: peripheral blood. This TCR derives from a woman of 80 years or more with COVID-19, enrolled during active disease. The DNA of the CDR3 is TGTGCCAGCAACATTTCCCCGAGGGTGGCAGATACGCAGTATTTT. This codes for CASNISPRVADTQYF.